Described below is a single T cell receptor (beta chain) sequence and its context. These data come from a study of blood T cell repertoires in COVID-19. Study information: Sites across the United States, Italy and Spain contributed samples from acute and convalescent COVID-19.

In the study's own analysis: Estimates of nucleated cell counts were drawn from the amplification of reference gene primers. Sequenced by immunoSEQ multiplex PCR; TCRdb stores in-frame clones only, minus some. Clonal size and the V and J genes are those of that table, whereas D and trimming came from the DNA. Altogether about 180,000 clones are present, less than 85% being singletons, with the ten largest covering roughly 7%. This CDR3 spans 16 amino acids. V shed 1 base and J shed 0 bases, with 14 bases lying between them. Germline CDR1 SGHDT, CDR2 YYEEEE. Sequenced: peripheral blood. The rearrangement joins TRBV5-6 to TRBJ2-7, with D possibly TRBD1 on 5 matching bases. The TCR was taken from a human donor in a cohort sampled during active COVID-19. The CDR3, as DNA: TGTGCCAGCAGCTTGTGGCTGGGGCCTTACTCCTACGAGCAGTACTTC. This encodes CASSLWLGPYSYEQYF.